Listed below are T cell receptor beta chains from one sample, sequenced in a study of cytomegalovirus exposure and HLA in healthy donors. The repertoire was sequenced with immunoSEQ multiplex PCR; TCRdb's copy has only in-frame clones and lacks some. This table has around 150,000 clones, 80% appearing once. Sequencing was carried out using PBMCs. Receptors originate from a woman between 35 and 50 years old in good health and CMV-seronegative. CDR3s include the opening cysteine and the closing phenylalanine or tryptophan. A D gene is named only where the DNA matches it firmly. Only part of the rows carry a size: once, few, many, or a class if the clone is expanded.

abundance,j_gene,v_gene,d_gene,CDR3nt,CDR3aa
-,TRBJ2-5,TRBV28,TRBD2,TGTGCCAGCAGTTCTAGCGGGCAAGAGACCCAGTACTTC,CASSSSGQETQYF
-,TRBJ2-5,TRBV5-4,TRBD2,TGTGCCAGCAGCCCCCGGACTAGCGCGTACCAAGAGACCCAGTACTTC,CASSPRTSAYQETQYF
-,TRBJ2-2,TRBV11-1,TRBD2,TGTGCCAGCACCCAAGGAGCGGGAGTGGGTTATACCGGGGAGCTGTTTTTT,CASTQGAGVGYTGELFF
-,TRBJ2-1,TRBV7-9,TRBD1,TGTTCCAGCAGCCCCCCCGGGACAGGGGGGAATGAGCAGTTCTTC,CSSSPPGTGGNEQFF
few,TRBJ2-3,TRBV18,TRBD1,TGTGCCAGCTCCCCGACAGGGGGTTTGACAGATACGCAGTATTTT,CASSPTGGLTDTQYF
few,TRBJ1-1,TRBV6-1,TRBD1,TGTGCCAGCAGGGGGACAGGGAGAACTGAAGCTTTCTTT,CASRGTGRTEAFF
-,TRBJ2-3,TRBV19,TRBD2,TGTGCCAGTAGTAGTCCGCGGAGCGGGAGGGCAGGAGATACGCAGTATTTT,CASSSPRSGRAGDTQYF
few,TRBJ1-1,TRBV28,-,TGTGCCAGCAGTTTGGGCGTCACTGAAGCTTTCTTT,CASSLGVTEAFF
-,TRBJ2-7,TRBV4-3,TRBD1,TGCGCCAGCAGCCCAGACAGGGCCTACGAGCAGTACTTC,CASSPDRAYEQYF
few,TRBJ1-5,TRBV4-2,TRBD1,TGTGCCAGCAGCCAAGGCCGACAGGGGAATCAGCCCCAGCATTTT,CASSQGRQGNQPQHF
-,TRBJ2-5,TRBV7-3,TRBD1,TGTGCCAGCAGCCCGACAGGGTCGGGGACCCAGTACTTC,CASSPTGSGTQYF
few,TRBJ1-1,TRBV7-9,TRBD1,TGTTCCAGCAGCCTCCAGGGGGCCGGAACTGAAGCTTTCTTT,CSSSLQGAGTEAFF
-,TRBJ1-4,TRBV2,TRBD1,TGTGCCAGCAGTGGACAGGGCAATGAAAAACTGTTTTTT,CASSGQGNEKLFF
-,TRBJ1-3,TRBV7-9,-,TGTGCCAGCAGCTTAAGCCCGACCGGCGGCACCATATATTTT,CASSLSPTGGTIYF
-,TRBJ2-1,TRBV29-1,TRBD2,TGCAGCGTTCGACTAGCGGGGATAGGCAATGAGCAGTTCTTC,CSVRLAGIGNEQFF
-,TRBJ1-3,TRBV5-8,-,TGTGCCAGCAGCCCGCTAAGGGGATCCGGAAACACCATATATTTT,CASSPLRGSGNTIYF
-,TRBJ1-1,TRBV20-1,-,TGCAGTGCGGAGGCGGGCACTGAAGCTTTCTTT,CSAEAGTEAFF
-,TRBJ2-5,TRBV6-6,-,TGTGCCAGCAGTTACAGGGGAGAGACCCAGTACTTC,CASSYRGETQYF
-,TRBJ1-1,TRBV19,-,TGTGCCAGTAGATCCCGTACAGCAAACACTGAAGCTTTCTTT,CASRSRTANTEAFF
-,TRBJ2-2,TRBV7-3,TRBD1,TGTGCCAGCAGCTTCCTTTCCGGGACAGGGCTAGGGACCGGGGAGCTGTTTTTT,CASSFLSGTGLGTGELFF
-,TRBJ2-1,TRBV6-1,-,TGTGCCAGCAGTGAAGCAGGGGGTGAGGGCCGGGAGCAGTTCTTC,CASSEAGGEGREQFF
-,TRBJ1-5,TRBV5-4,-,TGTGCCAGCAGCTTAGACAACGACAGGCCCCGGCATTTT,CASSLDNDRPRHF
few,TRBJ2-7,TRBV4-1,-,TGCGCCAGCAGCCAAGGTAACGAGCAGTACTTC,CASSQGNEQYF
-,TRBJ1-1,TRBV28,TRBD1,TGTGCCAGCAACCTGGGGCAGGGGGCCCTCACTGAAGCTTTCTTT,CASNLGQGALTEAFF
-,TRBJ2-7,TRBV28,-,TGTGCCAGCATGCCCGCAGGGATCTCCTACGAGCAGTACTTC,CASMPAGISYEQYF
-,TRBJ2-7,TRBV13,TRBD2,TGTGCCAGCAGCGACGCGGGGGGCCCACGTAACGAGCAGTACTTC,CASSDAGGPRNEQYF
-,TRBJ1-1,TRBV30,-,TGTGCCTGGAAATACACAGGGTGGCATGGGACTGAAGCTTTCTTT,CAWKYTGWHGTEAFF
-,TRBJ1-5,TRBV6-1,-,TGTGCCAGCAGGACCCAGGGCAATCAGCCCCAGCATTTT,CASRTQGNQPQHF
-,TRBJ1-1,TRBV7-2,-,TGTGCCAGCAGCTTATACAGTGAAGCTTTCTTT,CASSLYSEAFF
-,TRBJ2-5,TRBV29-1,-,TGCAGCGTTGAACGCGGGGCCATGCGGGAGACCCAGTACTTC,CSVERGAMRETQYF
-,TRBJ2-3,TRBV10-3,TRBD2,TGTGCCAACCAAGCGGGGGGGACAGATACGCAGTATTTT,CANQAGGTDTQYF
-,TRBJ1-1,TRBV27,-,TGTGCCAGCAGTAGGGGGACCGGAACTTTCTTT,CASSRGTGTFF
-,TRBJ2-5,TRBV11-3,TRBD2,TGTGCCAGCCAGGGACTAGGTTTTGAGACCCAGTACTTC,CASQGLGFETQYF
-,TRBJ2-7,TRBV19,TRBD1,TGTGCCAGTAGTTGGGACAGGTCGGGTGAGCAGTACTTC,CASSWDRSGEQYF
few,TRBJ1-2,TRBV4-3,-,TGCGCCAGCAGCCAAGAGAACGGTATTGGCTACACCTTC,CASSQENGIGYTF
-,TRBJ2-3,TRBV6-1,TRBD1,TGTGCCAGCAGGGCCGGGACAGGGGCATCAGATACGCAGTATTTT,CASRAGTGASDTQYF
-,TRBJ2-2,TRBV4-3,TRBD2,TGCGCCAGCAGCCAAGATACCAGCGGGGTGAGGCAGCTGTTTTTT,CASSQDTSGVRQLFF
-,TRBJ2-1,TRBV9,-,TGTGCCAGCAGCGTAACAGCAGGGCCCCTTGAGCAGTTCTTC,CASSVTAGPLEQFF
once,TRBJ2-7,TRBV27,-,TGTGCCAGCAGTACGGGCTACGAGCAGTACTTC,CASSTGYEQYF
few,TRBJ2-1,TRBV21-1,-,TGTGCCAGCTGGACTAGCAAGGACGATGAGCAGTTCTTC,CASWTSKDDEQFF
-,TRBJ2-7,TRBV27,-,TGTGCCAGCAGTTATGGGGCAGGGGGAGGCTACGAGCAGTACTTC,CASSYGAGGGYEQYF
once,TRBJ1-6,TRBV4-1,TRBD1,TGCGCCAGCAGCCAAGATCAATATTTTGACAGGGGCCCCACGGCTTATAATTCACCCCTCCACTTT,CASSQDQYFDRGPTAYNSPLHF
-,TRBJ2-3,TRBV7-2,TRBD2,TGTGCCAGCAGCCCTGGCGGGACTAGCTCAGATACGCAGTATTTT,CASSPGGTSSDTQYF
-,TRBJ2-7,TRBV7-2,-,TGTGCCAGCAGCACCTCAGGGGATAGCTACGAGCAGTACTTC,CASSTSGDSYEQYF
few,TRBJ1-4,TRBV14,-,TGTGCCAGCAGCCAAGCTGAAGGGGGTTCGGTGACTAATGAAAAACTGTTTTTT,CASSQAEGGSVTNEKLFF
-,TRBJ1-4,TRBV18,TRBD1,TGTGCCAGCTCACCGAAGACAGGGACGTTTGCAACTAATGAAAAACTGTTTTTT,CASSPKTGTFATNEKLFF
-,TRBJ2-3,TRBV6-5,-,TGTGCCAGCAGTACGGTGGATACGCAGTATTTT,CASSTVDTQYF
-,TRBJ1-5,TRBV19,-,TGTGCCAGTAGCCCTATAGGGGACAACTATCAGCCCCAGCATTTT,CASSPIGDNYQPQHF
-,TRBJ1-1,TRBV2,-,TGTGCCAGCTTCGCCCCCGGTGAGGGAGCTTTCTTT,CASFAPGEGAFF
-,TRBJ2-1,TRBV7-3,-,TGTGCCAGCAGCTCCCAGCCGGGGGGCCCCTACAATGAGCAGTTCTTC,CASSSQPGGPYNEQFF